The 15 T cell receptor beta chains given below trace back to one sample, sequenced in a study of blood T cell repertoires in COVID-19. Repertoires were generated with immunoSEQ multiplex PCR, while TCRdb's copy carries only in-frame clones and drops some. The repertoire has over 150,000 clones, about 88% of them found once; the top ten carry just over 2.5%. Sequencing was performed on peripheral blood. These receptors came from an elderly woman with COVID-19, enrolled during active disease.

This clone was recorded once. The chain joins TRBV11-3 to TRBJ2-3, with TRBD1 matching over 7 bases. The CDR3 extends over 14 amino acids. The ends lost 5 bases at V and 1 base at J; junction bases unmatched: 3. Germline values: CDR1 SGHNT, CDR2 YENEEA. In nucleotides, the CDR3 is TGTGCCAGCAGCGAGGGGGCGGGCACAGATACGCAGTATTTT. Amino acids: CASSEGAGTDTQYF.

This chain uses TRBV9 with TRBJ1-3; D is possibly TRBD1 (6 bases). CDR1 SGDLS and CDR2 YYNGEE come from the germline V gene. With 3 bases removed from V and 0 bases from J, the gap between germline ends came to 16 bases. The CDR3 has 17 residues. CDR3 coding DNA: TGTGCCAGCAGCGCTACGCCCCGACAGGACTCTGGAAACACCATATATTTT. The encoded protein is CASSATPRQDSGNTIYF.

The rearrangement links TRBV4-2 to TRBJ1-2, with a tentative D call TRBD1 (5 bases). Trimming stripped 0 bases from V and 8 bases from J, with 16 bases between. The CDR3 length is 15 residues. Germline V CDR1 and CDR2: LGHNA, YNFKEQ. CDR3 amino acids: CASSQDQLGEEGYTF. For the CDR3, the DNA is TGTGCCAGCAGCCAAGATCAGTTGGGGGAGGAAGGCTACACCTTC.

The chain is built from TRBV9 and TRBJ1-4; a weak D match, TRBD1 (6 bases). This CDR3 has 15 residues. The germline gives CDR1 SGDLS, CDR2 YYNGEE. The V and J ends lost 2 bases and 3 bases respectively, with 11 bases between them. CDR3 coding DNA: TGTGCCAGCAGCGTTCAGGGGCTTGCTAATGAAAAACTGTTTTTT. Translation: CASSVQGLANEKLFF.

The rearrangement joins TRBV5-1 to TRBJ2-2; 7 bases are shared with TRBD1. The V gene end was trimmed by 5 bases and the J gene end by 6 bases; junction bases not matched to a gene: 7. Germline CDR1 and CDR2: SGHRS and YFSETQ. The CDR3 contains 14 residues. CDR3 loop: CASRATGNAGELFF. The DNA for the CDR3 is TGCGCCAGCAGAGCGACAGGGAATGCCGGGGAGCTGTTTTTT.

CDR3 residues: CASLLYSYNEQFF. CDR3 nucleotide sequence: TGTGCCAGCTTGCTCTACTCCTACAATGAGCAGTTCTTC. V is TRBV2 and J is TRBJ2-1; no firm D call. This CDR3 contains 13 residues. The V gene lost 8 bases and the J gene lost 0 bases, with 8 bases spanning the gap. The germline V gene has CDR1 SNHLY and CDR2 FYNNEI.

The chain recombines TRBV9 with TRBJ2-5; 10 bases agree with TRBD2. CDR1 is SGDLS, CDR2 YYNGEE, per germline. V shed 4 bases and J 5 bases; nucleotides not matched to a gene: 5. The CDR3 totals 14 residues. The DNA for the CDR3 is TGTGCCAGCAGCCTGCAGACTAGCGGGGAGACCCAGTACTTC. This encodes CASSLQTSGETQYF.

The J gene is TRBJ1-2, the V gene TRBV3-1 (or the pseudogene TRBV3-2); D might be TRBD1 (6 bases). The CDR3 has 14 amino acids. Trimming shortened V by 3 bases and J by 2 bases, and 10 bases separated the two germline ends. The germline CDR1 and CDR2 sequences are LGHDT and YNNKEL (reference sequence). CDR3 region: CASSHRGPNYGYTF. The DNA for the CDR3 is TGTGCCAGCAGCCACAGGGGACCCAACTATGGCTACACCTTC.

The chain joins TRBV5-1 to TRBJ2-7, with 8 bases matching TRBD1. The germline V gene has CDR1 SGHRS and CDR2 YFSETQ. This CDR3 is 15 amino acids long. The J segment lost 2 bases and the V segment lost 0 bases, leaving 4 bases of the junction unmatched. The CDR3 DNA follows: TGCGCCAGCAGCTTGGAGACAGGGGCACCCTACGAGCAGTACTTC. Its protein product is CASSLETGAPYEQYF.

The chain uses TRBV5-6 and TRBJ2-5; weak D call: TRBD2 (7 bases). The germline V gene encodes CDR1 SGHDT and CDR2 YYEEEE. CDR3 length: 15 residues. The V end lost 4 bases, the J end lost 6 bases, and 19 bases lay between the germline ends. The chain's CDR3 is CASSPGAGVRKTQYF. CDR3 DNA: TGTGCCAGCAGCCCGGGGGCGGGGGTAAGAAAGACCCAGTACTTC.

J is TRBJ1-6 and V is TRBV11-1; 9 bases match TRBD1. The germline V gene has CDR1 SGHAT and CDR2 FQDESV (reference sequence). V was pared by 5 bases and J by 10 bases, with 12 bases of the junction left unmatched. The CDR3 spans 16 residues. In DNA, the CDR3 is TGTGCCAGCAGCCGGACGGGGACAGGGAAGGACTCACCCCTCCACTTT. It codes for CASSRTGTGKDSPLHF.

The rearrangement links TRBV7-6 to TRBJ2-1, with 10 bases matching TRBD2. CDR1 SGHVS and CDR2 FNYEAQ come from the germline V gene. The CDR3 loop spans 16 amino acids. The J segment lost 3 bases and the V segment lost 5 bases, leaving 7 bases of the junction unmatched. This CDR3 reads CASSPWTSGNYNEQFF. CDR3 in DNA: TGTGCCAGCAGCCCCTGGACTAGCGGAAACTACAATGAGCAGTTCTTC.

The chain links TRBV7-2 to TRBJ1-4; a weak D match, TRBD1 (5 bases). V lost 0 bases and J lost 14, with 13 bases in between. The CDR3 consists of 13 residues. The germline CDR1 and CDR2 sequences are SGHTA and FQGNSA. CDR3 region: CASSLAMERGLFF. The DNA for the CDR3 is TGTGCCAGCAGCTTAGCAATGGAGCGGGGCCTGTTTTTT. The variable domain in full, completed from reference TRBV7-2 and TRBJ1-4, reads GAGVSQSPSNKVTEKGKDVELRCDPISGHTALYWYRQSLGQGLEFLIYFQGNSAPDKSGLPSDRFSAERTGGSVSTLTIQRTQQEDSAVYLCASSLAMERGLFFGSGTQLSVL.

The V call is TRBV7-2, the J call TRBJ1-3; no firm D call. Germline CDR1 is SGHTA and CDR2 is FQGNSA. The CDR3 extends over 14 amino acids. V lost 5 bases and J 3 bases, leaving 11 bases between the germline ends. CDR3 DNA sequence: TGTGCCAGCAGCCAAGCCATGATTGGAAACACCATATATTTT. Protein sequence: CASSQAMIGNTIYF. The whole variable domain, filled in from reference TRBV7-2 and TRBJ1-3, reads GAGVSQSPSNKVTEKGKDVELRCDPISGHTALYWYRQSLGQGLEFLIYFQGNSAPDKSGLPSDRFSAERTGGSVSTLTIQRTQQEDSAVYLCASSQAMIGNTIYFGEGSWLTVV.

This chain connects TRBV3-1 (or the pseudogene TRBV3-2) to TRBJ2-5; D uncertain. Germline V CDR1 and CDR2: LGHDT, YNNKEL (reference sequence). V dropped 3 bases and J dropped 4 bases, with 9 bases sitting between them. This CDR3 region has 13 residues. For the CDR3, the DNA is TGTGCCAGCAGCCACCTAGTGGTAGAGACCCAGTACTTC. Its protein is CASSHLVVETQYF.